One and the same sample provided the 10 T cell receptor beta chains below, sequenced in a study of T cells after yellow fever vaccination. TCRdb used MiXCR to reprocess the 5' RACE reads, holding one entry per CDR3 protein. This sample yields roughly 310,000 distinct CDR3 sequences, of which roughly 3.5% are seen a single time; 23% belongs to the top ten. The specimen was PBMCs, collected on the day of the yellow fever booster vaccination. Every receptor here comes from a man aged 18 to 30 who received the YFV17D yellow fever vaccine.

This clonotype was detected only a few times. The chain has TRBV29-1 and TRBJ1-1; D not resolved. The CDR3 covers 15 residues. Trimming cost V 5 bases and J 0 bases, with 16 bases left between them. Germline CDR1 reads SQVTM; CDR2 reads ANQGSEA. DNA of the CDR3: TGCAGCGTTAGTCCGGGATGGGGTATGAACACTGAAGCTTTCTTT. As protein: CSVSPGWGMNTEAFF.

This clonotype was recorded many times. The CDR3 loop is CSAKGVDFKAFF. As DNA, the CDR3 is TGCAGTGCTAAAGGGGTCGATTTTAAAGCTTTCTTT. The rearrangement uses TRBV20-1 and TRBJ1-1; a possible D gene is TRBD1 (5 bases). V was clipped by 4 bases and J by 9 bases, with 15 bases between them. Germline V gives CDR1 DFQATT, CDR2 SNEGSKA (reference sequence). The CDR3 length is 12 residues.

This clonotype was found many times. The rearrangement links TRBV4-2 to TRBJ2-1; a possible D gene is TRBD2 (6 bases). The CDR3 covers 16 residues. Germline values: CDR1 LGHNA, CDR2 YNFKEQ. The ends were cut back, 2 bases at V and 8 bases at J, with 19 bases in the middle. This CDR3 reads CASSQTSVARRDEQFF. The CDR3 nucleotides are TGTGCCAGCAGCCAAACGTCAGTAGCGCGGAGGGATGAGCAGTTCTTC.

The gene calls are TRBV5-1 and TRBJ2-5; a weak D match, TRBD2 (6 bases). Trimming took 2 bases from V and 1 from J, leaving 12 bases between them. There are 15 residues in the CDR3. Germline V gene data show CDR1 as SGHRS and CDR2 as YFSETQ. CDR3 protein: CASSFQEGTQETQYF. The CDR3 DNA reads TGCGCCAGCAGCTTCCAGGAGGGGACCCAAGAGACCCAGTACTTC.

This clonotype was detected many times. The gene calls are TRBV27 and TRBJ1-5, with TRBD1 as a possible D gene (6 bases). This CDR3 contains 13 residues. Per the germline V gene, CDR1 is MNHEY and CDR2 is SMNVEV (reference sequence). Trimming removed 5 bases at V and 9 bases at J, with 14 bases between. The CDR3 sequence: CASSVDRGGPQHF. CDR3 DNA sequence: TGTGCCAGCAGTGTGGACCGAGGGGGGCCCCAGCATTTT.

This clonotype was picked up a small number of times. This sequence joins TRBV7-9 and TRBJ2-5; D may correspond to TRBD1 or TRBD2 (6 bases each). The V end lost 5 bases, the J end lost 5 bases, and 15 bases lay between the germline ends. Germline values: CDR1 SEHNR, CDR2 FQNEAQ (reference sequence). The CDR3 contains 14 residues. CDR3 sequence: CASSPSGARETQYF. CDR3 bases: TGTGCCAGCAGCCCCTCGGGGGCGAGGGAGACCCAGTACTTC. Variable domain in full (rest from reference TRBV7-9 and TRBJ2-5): DTGVSQNPRHKITKRGQNVTFRCDPISEHNRLYWYRQTLGQGPEFLTYFQNEAQLEKSRLLSDRFSAERPKGSFSTLEIQRTEQGDSAMYLCASSPSGARETQYFGPGTRLLVL.

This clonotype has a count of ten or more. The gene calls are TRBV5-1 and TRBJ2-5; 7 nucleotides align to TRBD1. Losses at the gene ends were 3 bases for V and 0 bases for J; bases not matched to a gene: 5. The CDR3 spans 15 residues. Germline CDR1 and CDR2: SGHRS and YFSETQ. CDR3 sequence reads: CASSSLTGNQETQYF. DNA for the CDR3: TGCGCCAGCAGCTCACTGACAGGGAACCAAGAGACCCAGTACTTC.

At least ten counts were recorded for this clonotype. CDR3 protein: CASSPDSGGQETQYF. The DNA of the CDR3 is TGCGCCAGCAGCCCCGATAGCGGGGGGCAAGAGACCCAGTACTTC. V usage is TRBV5-1 and J usage is TRBJ2-5, with 10 bases aligning to TRBD2. Per the germline V gene, CDR1 is SGHRS and CDR2 is YFSETQ. J lost 2 bases, V lost 4 bases, and 5 bases had no gene match. The CDR3 covers 15 residues.

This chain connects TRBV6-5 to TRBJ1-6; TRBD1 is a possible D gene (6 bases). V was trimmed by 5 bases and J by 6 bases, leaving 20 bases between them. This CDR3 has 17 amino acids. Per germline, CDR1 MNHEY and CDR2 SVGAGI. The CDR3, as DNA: TGTGCCAGCAGTACCGATCGACAGGCTACTTTTAATTCACCCCTCCACTTT. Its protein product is CASSTDRQATFNSPLHF.

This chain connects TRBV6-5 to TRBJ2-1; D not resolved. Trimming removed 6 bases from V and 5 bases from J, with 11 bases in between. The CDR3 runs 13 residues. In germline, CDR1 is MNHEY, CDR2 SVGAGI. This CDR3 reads CASSHGSDNEQFF. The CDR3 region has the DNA TGTGCCAGCAGCCACGGGTCAGACAATGAGCAGTTCTTC.